Following are 17 T cell receptor beta chains from one sample sequenced in a study of regulatory and conventional T cells in RAG deficiency. Genomic DNA came from blood conventional CD4+ T cells gated CD25-low CD127-high. Assay used: immunoSEQ multiplex PCR; TCRdb lists only in-frame clones, some missing. The sample lists approximately 28,000 clones, about 95% occurring once. This sample also appeared in a second study, on regulatory T cells. That source reports: Amplification used 52 TRBV primers and 13 TRBJ primers.

Sequenced sample: CD25- CD4+ T cells sorted from blood. The receptors here all came from a human donor in good health.

The rearrangement joins TRBV18 to TRBJ1-3, with D unresolved. Per germline, CDR1 KGHSH and CDR2 LQKENI. The CDR3 is made up of 15 amino acids. V was cut by 3 bases and J by 2 bases, with 11 bases left in between. CDR3 in amino acids: CASSPISQAGNTIYF. The CDR3, as DNA: TGTGCCAGCTCACCCATAAGTCAGGCTGGAAACACCATATATTTT.

V is TRBV19 and J is TRBJ1-5; 10 positions agree with TRBD1. The CDR3 totals 15 residues. Germline V gene data show CDR1 as LNHDA and CDR2 as SQIVND (reference sequence). V gave up 6 bases and J gave up 7 bases; unmatched junction bases: 9. In nucleotides, the CDR3 is TGTGCCAGTAGACTGGAGGGGACAGGGGAACAGCCCCAGCATTTT. Amino acids: CASRLEGTGEQPQHF.

This rearrangement joins TRBV25-1 to TRBJ1-1; maybe TRBD1 (6 bases). CDR3 length: 15 residues. The V gene's germline CDR1 is MGHDK and CDR2 SYGVNS. V gave up 1 base and J gave up 4 bases, with 13 bases separating them. The CDR3 spells CASSESKGVSTEAFF. For the CDR3, the DNA is TGTGCCAGCAGTGAATCAAAGGGGGTCTCCACTGAAGCTTTCTTT. Supplemented by reference TRBV25-1 and TRBJ1-1, the full variable domain reads EADIYQTPRYLVIGTGKKITLECSQTMGHDKMYWYQQDPGMELHLIHYSYGVNSTEKGDLSSESTVSRIRTEHFPLTLESARPSHTSQYLCASSESKGVSTEAFFGQGTRLTVV.

This chain links TRBV7-3 with TRBJ2-1; TRBD2 matches 9 bases. J lost 5 bases, V lost 4 bases, and 6 bases had no gene match. The CDR3 contains 15 residues. Germline V CDR1 and CDR2: SGHTA, FQGTGA. The CDR3 here is CASSSQRGADNEQFF. CDR3 coding DNA: TGTGCCAGCAGCTCCCAGCGGGGGGCCGACAATGAGCAGTTCTTC.

This chain joins TRBV25-1 and TRBJ1-1, with a weak D call TRBD1 (6 bases). Germline CDR1 reads MGHDK; CDR2 reads SYGVNS. This CDR3 contains 14 residues. Deletions cut 0 bases from V and 3 bases from J, with 8 bases between. The CDR3 protein is CASSEYRGYTEAFF. CDR3 in DNA: TGTGCCAGCAGTGAATATAGGGGGTACACTGAAGCTTTCTTT.

This chain joins TRBV14 and TRBJ1-2, with unresolved D. Trimming took off 0 bases at V and 2 bases at J, with 4 bases between the two ends. The length of the CDR3 is 13 residues. Germline V gene lookup returns CDR1 SGHDN and CDR2 FVKESK. CDR3 region: CASSQERNYGYTF. As DNA, the CDR3 is TGTGCCAGCAGCCAAGAGAGGAACTATGGCTACACCTTC.

The chain has TRBV14 and TRBJ1-2; D is undetermined. The CDR3 runs to 13 residues. The germline gives CDR1 SGHDN, CDR2 FVKESK. Trimming took off 2 bases at V and 3 bases at J, with 7 bases between the two ends. The CDR3 DNA reads as TGTGCCAGCAGCCAAAGAACGGACTATGGCTACACCTTC. This translates into CASSQRTDYGYTF.

The rearrangement uses TRBV6-6 and TRBJ1-6; maybe TRBD1 (6 bases). Germline values: CDR1 MNHNY, CDR2 SVGAGI (reference sequence). The V and J ends lost 0 bases and 10 bases respectively, with 13 bases between them. The CDR3 spans 15 residues. In nucleotides, the CDR3 is TGTGCCAGCAGTTACTCGATGGGGGCGCGGTCACCCCTCCACTTT. This encodes CASSYSMGARSPLHF.

The genes are TRBV5-1 and TRBJ2-5; TRBD2 matches at 8 bases. Trimming took 0 bases from V and 4 from J; bases not matched to a gene: 8. Per the germline V gene, CDR1 is SGHRS and CDR2 is YFSETQ. The CDR3 is made up of 16 amino acids. CDR3: CASSLAVGGGIETQYF. CDR3 nucleotide sequence: TGCGCCAGCAGCTTGGCCGTCGGGGGGGGGATAGAGACCCAGTACTTC.

The table lists this clone with a count of one. The gene calls are TRBV19 and TRBJ1-2; TRBD1 agrees at 7 bases. Per the germline V gene, CDR1 is LNHDA and CDR2 is SQIVND (reference sequence). CDR3 size: 17 residues. The V and J ends lost 6 bases and 5 bases, in that order; junction bases with no gene match: 18. The CDR3 is CASSQSSSDRDKYGYTF. In DNA form, the CDR3 reads TGTGCCAGTAGCCAATCTTCCTCAGACAGGGATAAATATGGCTACACCTTC. Variable domain in full (rest from reference TRBV19 and TRBJ1-2): DGGITQSPKYLFRKEGQNVTLSCEQNLNHDAMYWYRQDPGQGLRLIYYSQIVNDFQKGDIAEGYSVSREKKESFPLTVTSAQKNPTAFYLCASSQSSSDRDKYGYTFGSGTRLTVV.

The V and J genes are TRBV27 and TRBJ1-2; TRBD1 agrees at 8 bases. V dropped 5 bases and J dropped 6; count of bases not matched to a gene: 14. This CDR3 is 16 amino acids long. The germline gives CDR1 MNHEY, CDR2 SMNVEV (reference sequence). Here the CDR3 reads CASSILGQGAKNGYTF. CDR3 in DNA: TGTGCCAGCAGTATTCTAGGACAGGGCGCGAAGAATGGCTACACCTTC.

This chain uses TRBV5-1 with TRBJ1-1; D gene unclear. V lost 5 bases and J 1 base, leaving 9 bases between the germline ends. The length of the CDR3 is 13 residues. The germline CDR1 and CDR2 sequences are SGHRS and YFSETQ. The CDR3 region is CASSKEGNTEAFF. For the CDR3, the DNA is TGCGCCAGCAGTAAAGAGGGGAACACTGAAGCTTTCTTT.

The rearrangement links TRBV7-2 to TRBJ2-7; 8 bases are a match to TRBD2. The germline V gene encodes CDR1 SGHTA and CDR2 FQGNSA. The CDR3 is made up of 14 amino acids. V shed 5 bases and J 4 bases; nucleotides not matched to a gene: 7. The CDR3 reads CASSPTSGPYEQYF. As DNA, the CDR3 is TGTGCCAGCAGCCCTACTAGCGGACCGTACGAGCAGTACTTC.

The chain has TRBV6-5 and TRBJ1-2; no reliable D call. The length of the CDR3 is 15 residues. V lost 2 bases, J lost 2 bases, and 12 bases lay in between. CDR1 and CDR2 from the germline V gene are MNHEY and SVGAGI. CDR3 in amino acids: CASSYRDRVNYGYTF. The CDR3 DNA is TGTGCCAGCAGTTACCGGGATCGGGTGAACTATGGCTACACCTTC.

The V gene is TRBV6-5, the J gene TRBJ2-7; 9 positions match TRBD1. The CDR3 sequence is 14 residues long. V lost 5 bases and J lost 6; bases outside the gene matches: 8. Germline V CDR1 and CDR2: MNHEY, SVGAGI. The CDR3: CASSPRDRESEQYF. CDR3 bases: TGTGCCAGCAGTCCCCGGGACAGGGAAAGCGAGCAGTACTTC.

The chain recombines TRBV19 with TRBJ2-3; 7 nucleotides agree with TRBD2. Trimming cost V 3 bases and J 3 bases; bases outside gene matches: 3. The germline gives CDR1 LNHDA, CDR2 SQIVND (reference sequence). There are 14 residues in the CDR3. The CDR3: CASSMVGGTDTQYF. DNA for the CDR3: TGTGCCAGTAGTATGGTGGGGGGGACAGATACGCAGTATTTT.

The V and J genes are TRBV5-1 and TRBJ1-3; D is uncertain. Trimming stripped 4 bases from V and 1 base from J, with 9 bases between. The V gene's germline CDR1 is SGHRS and CDR2 YFSETQ. The CDR3 covers 14 residues. CDR3 nucleotide sequence: TGCGCCAGCAGCCTCGGAGGTTCTGGAAACACCATATATTTT. Protein sequence: CASSLGGSGNTIYF.